This TCR beta chain comes out of a study of shared clonotypes between healthy human individuals. Across the whole study: Researchers assigned three CD4 naive, three CD4 memory, two CD8 naive and one CD8 memory plate to each donor. Whole-study findings and limits: Rarefaction showed that sequencing of sorted subsets was incomplete (despite large depth).

Note on this clone: Its target is unknown.

Some clones are missing from TCRdb's copy, which holds only in-frame ones; the method was immunoSEQ multiplex PCR. The sample carries 2 million to 2.5 million clones, approximately 93% recorded once. The CDR3 totals 14 residues. Deletions cut 4 bases from V and 7 bases from J, with 14 bases between. Germline CDR1 is KGHSH and CDR2 is LQKENI. The sample comprised naive CD4+ T cells from PBMCs. Indicated subset: CD45RA+ positively selected. This clonotype originated in a man younger than 35 in good health. Some clones in this sample may be carry-over from other donors' samples. This chain joins TRBV18 and TRBJ2-1; D is possibly TRBD1 or TRBD2 (5 bases each). CDR3 coding DNA: TGTGCCAGCTCACTGGGGACCCCGGGAAATGAGCAGTTCTTC. Translating it yields CASSLGTPGNEQFF.